The rows below give T cell receptor beta chains drawn from one sample of a study of CD8 T cells in ankylosing spondylitis. TCRdb reprocessed the 5' RACE reads via MiXCR and lists one record per CDR3 protein. The repertoire holds approximately 260,000 distinct CDR3 sequences, with over 15% as singletons. What was sequenced was blood, either unsorted or a sorted T cell fraction (not recorded which). The origin of the receptors is a male donor with ankylosing spondylitis or in good health (not recorded which). The CDR3 runs from the conserved cysteine through the conserved F or W. Each record gives: V gene, D gene, J gene, clone size, CDR3 DNA, CDR3 protein. The D gene is left open where the match is weak. Size values are once, few and many counts, or a class for expanded clones, and some rows have none.

V gene: TRBV27
D gene: TRBD2
J gene: TRBJ2-1
clone size: -
CDR3 DNA: TGTGCCAGCAGTTCCTCCTGGGCGGGAGCTGATGGTGAGCAGTTCTTC
CDR3 protein: CASSSSWAGADGEQFF

V gene: TRBV20-1
D gene: -
J gene: TRBJ2-1
clone size: -
CDR3 DNA: TGCAGTGCTAGAGGACACAGTTCCTACAATGAGCAGTTCTTC
CDR3 protein: CSARGHSSYNEQFF

V gene: TRBV4-3
D gene: -
J gene: TRBJ2-7
clone size: few
CDR3 DNA: TGCGCCAGCAGCCAAGCGGGACCTTCCTACGAGCAGTACTTC
CDR3 protein: CASSQAGPSYEQYF

V gene: TRBV20-1
D gene: -
J gene: TRBJ2-7
clone size: few
CDR3 DNA: TGCAGTGCTAGAGATCTCTGGGGGGTCGGGCCATACGAGCAGTACTTC
CDR3 protein: CSARDLWGVGPYEQYF

V gene: TRBV20-1
D gene: TRBD2
J gene: TRBJ2-1
clone size: -
CDR3 DNA: TGCAGTGCTAGAGATCGGCGGGACTATTACAATGAGCAGTTCTTC
CDR3 protein: CSARDRRDYYNEQFF

V gene: TRBV19
D gene: -
J gene: TRBJ1-1
clone size: few
CDR3 DNA: TGTGCCAGTGGACACAACGAGAACACTGAAGCTTTCTTT
CDR3 protein: CASGHNENTEAFF

V gene: TRBV5-1
D gene: TRBD2
J gene: TRBJ2-5
clone size: -
CDR3 DNA: TGCGCCAGCAGCTTGAGCCTAGCGGGCCCGGGGGCCCAAGAGACCCAGTACTTC
CDR3 protein: CASSLSLAGPGAQETQYF

V gene: TRBV20-1
D gene: -
J gene: TRBJ2-7
clone size: few
CDR3 DNA: TGCAGTGCTAGAGTAGTGCGGACGGACACGGATTCCTACGAGCAGTACTTC
CDR3 protein: CSARVVRTDTDSYEQYF

V gene: TRBV6-1
D gene: -
J gene: TRBJ2-2
clone size: many
CDR3 DNA: TGTGCCACCGCTGGATCGGGCGAGAACACCGGGGAGCTGTTTTTT
CDR3 protein: CATAGSGENTGELFF

V gene: TRBV7-9
D gene: -
J gene: TRBJ1-6
clone size: few
CDR3 DNA: TGTGCCAGCAGCTTAGGAGGGATAGAGCTTTCACCCCTCCACTTT
CDR3 protein: CASSLGGIELSPLHF

V gene: TRBV6-5
D gene: -
J gene: TRBJ2-1
clone size: -
CDR3 DNA: TGTGCCAGCAGTTACTCCTCCGACATCAATGAGCAGTTCTTC
CDR3 protein: CASSYSSDINEQFF

V gene: TRBV7-2
D gene: TRBD2
J gene: TRBJ2-3
clone size: few
CDR3 DNA: TGTGCCAGCCTAGGGACTAGCGCTGATACGCAGTATTTT
CDR3 protein: CASLGTSADTQYF

V gene: TRBV4-1
D gene: TRBD1
J gene: TRBJ2-7
clone size: many
CDR3 DNA: TGCGCCAGCAGCCAAGTGGGGGACAGCTCCTACGAGCAGTACTTC
CDR3 protein: CASSQVGDSSYEQYF

V gene: TRBV4-3
D gene: -
J gene: TRBJ2-3
clone size: few
CDR3 DNA: TGCGCCAGCAGCCCTGGGACACTCACAGATACGCAGTATTTT
CDR3 protein: CASSPGTLTDTQYF

V gene: TRBV15
D gene: TRBD1
J gene: TRBJ2-3
clone size: few
CDR3 DNA: TGTGCCACCAGCAGGGCAGGGGGAGCCCCGCTGGATACGCAGTATTTT
CDR3 protein: CATSRAGGAPLDTQYF

V gene: TRBV29-1
D gene: -
J gene: TRBJ2-3
clone size: many
CDR3 DNA: TGCAGCGTTGTTTCTACAGACACAGATACGCAGTATTTT
CDR3 protein: CSVVSTDTDTQYF

V gene: TRBV3-1
D gene: -
J gene: TRBJ2-7
clone size: few
CDR3 DNA: TGTGCCAGCAGCCAAGGGTTCTTCGTCTCCTACGAGCAGTACTTC
CDR3 protein: CASSQGFFVSYEQYF

V gene: TRBV12-3/TRBV12-4
D gene: -
J gene: TRBJ2-7
clone size: many
CDR3 DNA: TGTGCCAGCAGTGCTCGGGACAACTACGAGCAGTACTTC
CDR3 protein: CASSARDNYEQYF

V gene: TRBV7-9
D gene: -
J gene: TRBJ2-7
clone size: many
CDR3 DNA: TGTGCCAGCAGCTCCAGGGGCCGTCCCCACGAGCAGTACTTC
CDR3 protein: CASSSRGRPHEQYF

V gene: TRBV12-3/TRBV12-4
D gene: TRBD1
J gene: TRBJ1-2
clone size: many
CDR3 DNA: TGTGCCAGCAGTCATGGTTCTGGGACAGGGTATGGCTACACCTTC
CDR3 protein: CASSHGSGTGYGYTF

V gene: TRBV12-3/TRBV12-4
D gene: -
J gene: TRBJ2-3
clone size: many
CDR3 DNA: TGTGCCAGCAGTTTTTTACTTGCCCAGCCGTATTTT
CDR3 protein: CASSFLLAQPYF

V gene: TRBV5-1
D gene: -
J gene: TRBJ1-6
clone size: many
CDR3 DNA: TGCGCCAGCAGCTTAGAGGGATGGTCACCCCTCCACTTT
CDR3 protein: CASSLEGWSPLHF

V gene: TRBV5-5
D gene: -
J gene: TRBJ2-7
clone size: many
CDR3 DNA: TGTGCCAGCAGCTTCGCGACCCTTTACGAGCAGTACTTC
CDR3 protein: CASSFATLYEQYF

V gene: TRBV12-3/TRBV12-4
D gene: -
J gene: TRBJ2-1
clone size: -
CDR3 DNA: TGTGCCAGCCAAAGACTCCTAGGGTTATACAATGAGCAGTTCTTC
CDR3 protein: CASQRLLGLYNEQFF

V gene: TRBV12-3/TRBV12-4
D gene: -
J gene: TRBJ1-5
clone size: few
CDR3 DNA: TGTGCCAGCACCTTGGGGGGTGTAGGGCCCCAGCATTTT
CDR3 protein: CASTLGGVGPQHF

V gene: TRBV5-1
D gene: -
J gene: TRBJ2-4
clone size: -
CDR3 DNA: TGCGCCAGCAGCTCCGGAGCCAAAAACATTCAGTACTTC
CDR3 protein: CASSSGAKNIQYF

V gene: TRBV27
D gene: -
J gene: TRBJ1-2
clone size: -
CDR3 DNA: TGTGCCAGCAGTTTATTAACAAACGAGGGCTACACCTTC
CDR3 protein: CASSLLTNEGYTF

V gene: TRBV28
D gene: -
J gene: TRBJ2-7
clone size: -
CDR3 DNA: TGTGCCAGCAGAGCACTAGAGACGCGCGACGAGCAGTACTTC
CDR3 protein: CASRALETRDEQYF

V gene: TRBV9
D gene: -
J gene: TRBJ2-1
clone size: many
CDR3 DNA: TGTGCCAGCAGCGTCGGTGTCAGCTTTGAGCAGTTCTTC
CDR3 protein: CASSVGVSFEQFF

V gene: TRBV25-1
D gene: TRBD1
J gene: TRBJ1-1
clone size: -
CDR3 DNA: TGTGCCAGCAGGAACCAACCCGGGACAGGGGCGCTGGGCACTGAAGCTTTCTTT
CDR3 protein: CASRNQPGTGALGTEAFF

V gene: TRBV20-1
D gene: -
J gene: TRBJ1-1
clone size: few
CDR3 DNA: TGCAGTGCTAGCTGGACATTGAACACTGAAGCTTTCTTT
CDR3 protein: CSASWTLNTEAFF

V gene: TRBV29-1
D gene: -
J gene: TRBJ2-2
clone size: -
CDR3 DNA: TGCGGCGTTGTGGGTGGACCGAACACCGGGGAGCTGTTTTTT
CDR3 protein: CGVVGGPNTGELFF

V gene: TRBV7-9
D gene: TRBD2
J gene: TRBJ2-7
clone size: few
CDR3 DNA: TGTGCCAGCAGCTCTGTGGGACTAGGGGGCGAGCAGTACTTC
CDR3 protein: CASSSVGLGGEQYF

V gene: TRBV6-1
D gene: TRBD2
J gene: TRBJ2-5
clone size: -
CDR3 DNA: TGTGCCAGCAGCTGGGCAATAGCGGGAGGGGGGTACCAAGAGACCCAGTACTTC
CDR3 protein: CASSWAIAGGGYQETQYF

V gene: TRBV29-1
D gene: -
J gene: TRBJ2-7
clone size: few
CDR3 DNA: TGCAGCGTTGTAGGCACAGTTACCTACGAGCAGTACTTC
CDR3 protein: CSVVGTVTYEQYF

V gene: TRBV4-1
D gene: -
J gene: TRBJ2-7
clone size: -
CDR3 DNA: TGCGCCAGCAGCCAAGATGCGACCTACGAGCAGTACTTC
CDR3 protein: CASSQDATYEQYF

V gene: TRBV6-5
D gene: -
J gene: TRBJ1-1
clone size: many
CDR3 DNA: TGTGCCAGCAGTTACTCGGCCGAATTGGCTGAAGCTTTCTTT
CDR3 protein: CASSYSAELAEAFF

V gene: TRBV5-1
D gene: -
J gene: TRBJ2-1
clone size: few
CDR3 DNA: TGCGCCAGCAGCTTGTGGAATGAGCAGTTCTTC
CDR3 protein: CASSLWNEQFF

V gene: TRBV27
D gene: TRBD2
J gene: TRBJ2-7
clone size: -
CDR3 DNA: TGTGCCAGCAGTTCCCGAGCGGGGAGGGCCTACGAGCAGTACTTC
CDR3 protein: CASSSRAGRAYEQYF